The 22 T cell receptor beta chains presented below share a single source sample, sequenced in a study of pediatric ulcerative colitis. TCRdb's copy holds only in-frame clones and misses some; the assay was immunoSEQ multiplex PCR. The sample includes fewer than 45,000 clones, around four fifths of them seen just once. The source material was blood. These receptors were taken from a girl aged 10 to 17 with moderate ulcerative colitis.

As to this clone: It is unclear where the CDR3 begins or ends on the DNA, so no DNA is shown, and the CDR3 is as TCRdb lists it. This rearrangement joins TRBV23-1 to TRBJ1-1; no DNA check was done on the table's D call, TRBD1. TRBV23-1 has ORF status, its function being uncertain. The CDR3 is 15 residues long, ends included. The CDR3 is CASSQLKCWGQGSFF.

The rearrangement links TRBV6-6 to TRBJ2-7; TRBD1 matches 7 bases. J lost 3 bases, V lost 2 bases, and 4 bases had no gene match. The CDR3 totals 14 residues. Germline CDR1 reads MNHNY; CDR2 reads SVGAGI (reference sequence). The CDR3 nucleotides read TGTGCCAGCAGTTACCAGGGACAGAACTACGAGCAGTACTTC. This sequence encodes CASSYQGQNYEQYF.

The V gene is TRBV5-1, the J gene TRBJ2-1, with D hard to call. The CDR3 sequence is 14 residues long. In germline, CDR1 is SGHRS, CDR2 YFSETQ. V lost 4 bases, J lost 0 bases, and 8 bases lay in between. The CDR3 DNA sequence: TGCGCCAGCAGCCTCATTGGCTCCTACAATGAGCAGTTCTTC. This codes for CASSLIGSYNEQFF.

This chain uses TRBV6-6 with TRBJ2-3; D may be TRBD1 (6 bases). Looked up from germline, CDR1 is MNHNY and CDR2 is SVGAGI (reference sequence). The CDR3 has 16 residues. Trimming left V 5 bases short and J 4 bases short, with 19 bases between. Here the CDR3 DNA reads TGTGCCAGCAGTGCCAGGGGACCCGATGGCGCAGATACGCAGTATTTT. It is translated as CASSARGPDGADTQYF.

V and J are TRBV19 and TRBJ2-7; perhaps TRBD1 as D (5 bases). The V end was cut by 3 bases, the J end by 6 bases, with 18 bases between. Germline V gives CDR1 LNHDA, CDR2 SQIVND (reference sequence). CDR3 length: 15 residues. The chain's CDR3 is CASSMDMGWVGEQYF. CDR3 bases: TGTGCCAGTAGTATGGACATGGGGTGGGTTGGCGAGCAGTACTTC.

The rearrangement joins TRBV19 to TRBJ1-2, with a possible D match to TRBD1 (6 bases). Trimming took 3 bases from V and 7 from J, leaving 12 bases between them. Germline-derived CDR1 and CDR2 are LNHDA and SQIVND (reference sequence). There are 13 residues in the CDR3. The CDR3 region has the DNA TGTGCCAGTAGTATCGGGACACTAAGTGGCTACACCTTC. Residues: CASSIGTLSGYTF.

In DNA form, the CDR3 reads TGTGCCAGCAGAGCAGCTTTAGGACAAGGGAGACAGGGCAGGGGTGAGCAGTTCTTC. Amino acid sequence: CASRAALGQGRQGRGEQFF. The rearrangement joins TRBV5-4 to TRBJ2-1; 7 positions agree with TRBD1. The CDR3 spans 19 residues. V shed 5 bases and J 9 bases; nucleotides not matched to a gene: 26. From germline, CDR1 is SGHNT and CDR2 YYREEE (reference sequence).

This clone was found once. The V call is TRBV13, the J call TRBJ2-1, with 8 positions matching TRBD2. Germline V gene lookup returns CDR1 PRHDT and CDR2 FYEKMQ (reference sequence). Germline trimming cut 5 bases from V and 10 bases from J; bases unmatched to any gene: 25. The CDR3 spans 19 residues. The CDR3 loop is CASSPGPGLRREAKEEQFF. In DNA, the CDR3 is TGTGCCAGCAGCCCCGGCCCTGGACTACGGCGGGAGGCGAAGGAAGAGCAGTTCTTC. Variable domain in full (rest from reference TRBV13 and TRBJ2-1): AAGVIQSPRHLIKEKRETATLKCYPIPRHDTVYWYQQGPGQDPQFLISFYEKMQSDKGSIPDRFSAQQFSDYHSELNMSSLELGDSALYFCASSPGPGLRREAKEEQFFGPGTRLTVL.

V is TRBV30 and J is TRBJ1-2; D is uncertain. Trimming stripped 0 bases from V and 6 bases from J, with 14 bases between. The CDR3 sequence is 14 residues long. The V gene's germline CDR1 is GTSNPN and CDR2 SVGIG (reference sequence). This chain's CDR3 is CAWSVRADQNGYTF. In DNA, the CDR3 is TGTGCCTGGAGTGTACGTGCTGACCAAAATGGCTACACCTTC.

The chain couples TRBV10-3 to TRBJ1-1; D gene uncertain. Germline CDR1 is ENHRY and CDR2 is SYGVKD. There are 12 residues in the CDR3. Trimming pared 0 bases from V and 8 bases from J, leaving 7 bases between. This chain's CDR3 is CAISESIQEAFF. For the CDR3, the DNA is TGTGCCATCAGTGAGTCGATACAGGAAGCTTTCTTT.

This clone was recorded only once. The V call is TRBV7-6, the J call TRBJ2-1, with 14 bases lining up with TRBD2. Per germline, CDR1 SGHVS and CDR2 FNYEAQ. The CDR3 runs to 16 residues. Germline trimming cut 8 bases from V and 3 bases from J; bases unmatched to any gene: 6. The CDR3 nucleotides read TGTGCCAGCTCCCGGACTAGCGGGGGGAACTACAATGAGCAGTTCTTC. Amino acids: CASSRTSGGNYNEQFF.

This clone has just a few counts. This chain uses TRBV4-1 with TRBJ2-1, with D possibly being TRBD1 (6 bases). This CDR3 spans 16 amino acids. The V gene lost 3 bases and the J gene lost 3 bases, with 15 bases spanning the gap. Germline V gene data show CDR1 as MGHRA and CDR2 as YSYEKL. CDR3 coding DNA: TGCGCCAGCAGCCACCTAGGTACAGGGAGCTACAATGAGCAGTTCTTC. This codes for CASSHLGTGSYNEQFF.

The chain recombines TRBV18 with TRBJ2-5; D not resolved. The CDR3 runs to 15 residues. V lost 3 bases and J 1 base, leaving 12 bases between the germline ends. Germline V gives CDR1 KGHSH, CDR2 LQKENI. The CDR3 sequence: CASSPKTRIQETQYF. The CDR3 DNA is TGTGCCAGCTCACCTAAAACCAGGATCCAAGAGACCCAGTACTTC.

The V gene is TRBV27, the J gene TRBJ2-7; 9 nucleotides align to TRBD2. With 4 bases clipped from V and 2 bases from J, the junction kept 9 bases outside the gene matches. This CDR3 region has 16 residues. The germline gives CDR1 MNHEY, CDR2 SMNVEV (reference sequence). The CDR3 DNA reads as TGTGCCAGCAGTTCGGGGAGGGCGGGAGGGGCCTACGAGCAGTACTTC. This gives the protein CASSSGRAGGAYEQYF.

The chain uses TRBV18 and TRBJ2-7; D is possibly TRBD2 (6 bases). V lost 4 bases and J 3 bases, leaving 10 bases between the germline ends. The CDR3 is 13 amino acids. From germline, CDR1 is KGHSH and CDR2 LQKENI. The DNA of the CDR3 is TGTGCCAGCTCACTGCTAGCGAACTACGAGCAGTACTTC. Protein sequence: CASSLLANYEQYF.

The chain has TRBV2 and TRBJ2-1, with D possibly TRBD2 on 6 matching bases. The V end lost 6 bases, the J end lost 9 bases, and 15 bases lay between the germline ends. The CDR3 spans 13 residues. Germline CDR1 SNHLY, CDR2 FYNNEI. CDR3 nucleotides: TGTGCCAGCAGGGCGACTAGATCGCGTGAGCAGTTCTTC. This encodes CASRATRSREQFF.

The chain couples TRBV28 to TRBJ1-2; 8 bases fit TRBD1. CDR3 size: 16 residues. The germline V gene encodes CDR1 MDHEN and CDR2 SYDVKM. The V gene end was trimmed by 2 bases and the J gene end by 2 bases; junction bases not matched to a gene: 7. The CDR3 sequence: CASSLVPTGGNYGYTF. For the CDR3, the DNA is TGTGCCAGCAGTTTAGTCCCAACAGGGGGGAACTATGGCTACACCTTC.

The chain has TRBV19 and TRBJ1-2; D unresolved. This CDR3 has 13 residues. In germline, CDR1 is LNHDA, CDR2 SQIVND (reference sequence). V shed 3 bases and J shed 6 bases, with 11 bases lying between them. The CDR3 protein is CASSILAADGYTF. In DNA, the CDR3 is TGTGCCAGTAGTATCCTCGCAGCGGATGGCTACACCTTC.

The genes are TRBV9 and TRBJ2-7; TRBD1 agrees at 8 bases. J was trimmed by 4 bases and V by 3 bases; bases with no gene match: 9. Germline assignment: CDR1 SGDLS and CDR2 YYNGEE. The CDR3 loop spans 15 amino acids. CDR3 sequence reads: CASSERTGIPYEQYF. The CDR3 DNA reads TGTGCCAGCAGCGAAAGGACAGGGATACCTTACGAGCAGTACTTC.

This chain connects TRBV7-2 to TRBJ1-1; no reliable D call. In germline, CDR1 is SGHTA, CDR2 FQGNSA. The CDR3 extends over 15 amino acids. The V and J ends lost 1 base and 4 bases respectively, with 13 bases between them. The CDR3 sequence is CASSLERVRFTEAFF. CDR3 coding DNA: TGTGCCAGCAGCTTAGAAAGAGTAAGGTTCACTGAAGCTTTCTTT.

This clone has a single count. V and J are TRBV25-1 and TRBJ2-5; D unclear. The CDR3 is made up of 14 amino acids. Per the germline V gene, CDR1 is MGHDK and CDR2 is SYGVNS. V lost 2 bases and J lost 5, with 12 bases in between. The CDR3 sequence: CASSERPGDETQYF. In nucleotides, the CDR3 is TGTGCCAGCAGTGAAAGGCCAGGTGATGAGACCCAGTACTTC.

V usage is TRBV27 and J usage is TRBJ2-1, with D possibly called TRBD1 or TRBD2 (7 bases each). V lost 6 bases and J lost 4, with 31 bases in between. The CDR3 spans 20 residues. In germline, CDR1 is MNHEY, CDR2 SMNVEV (reference sequence). In DNA, the CDR3 is TGTGCCAGCAGGCCCTTGACCTTGGAGGGGGCCCGGGGGGTGTACAATGAGCAGTTCTTC. Protein sequence: CASRPLTLEGARGVYNEQFF.